The 32 T cell receptor beta chains given below trace back to one sample, sequenced in a study of blood T cell repertoires in COVID-19 (TCRdb year 2020). Library method: the immunoSEQ multiplex PCR assay. TCRdb obtained this table from immuneACCESS and retained in-frame rearrangements with V and J assigned. These tables miss some clones; where compared with another copy, unresolved V genes account for less than half of the shortfall, and the remainder is unexplained. This sample has tens of thousands of clones in its table, and roughly 73% of those were observed once. The top ten hold 25% to 35% of the sample. The sequenced material came from peripheral blood. These receptors were collected from a woman between 70 and 85 years old with acute or convalescent COVID-19.

The rearrangement joins TRBV29-1 to TRBJ2-3; D unclear. Germline-derived CDR1 and CDR2 are SQVTM and ANQGSEA. This CDR3 has 13 residues. Deletions cut 7 bases from V and 6 bases from J, with 17 bases between. CDR3 DNA sequence: TGCAGCGCCGCGGCTAGGCTGATGGATACGCAGTATTTT. Its translation is CSAAARLMDTQYF.

The chain couples TRBV9 to TRBJ2-7; D is perhaps TRBD1 (5 bases). This CDR3 has 15 amino acids. Germline CDR1 is SGDLS and CDR2 is YYNGEE. V lost 3 bases, J lost 2 bases, and 15 bases lay in between. DNA of the CDR3: TGTGCCAGCAGCGCAGGACATACACTCACCTACGAGCAGTACTTC. Protein sequence: CASSAGHTLTYEQYF.

J is TRBJ2-1 and V is TRBV5-1, with TRBD2 identical over 9 bases. V lost 0 bases to trimming and J lost 4 bases; unmatched junction nucleotides: 2. Germline lookup yields CDR1 SGHRS and CDR2 YFSETQ. The length of the CDR3 is 15 residues. CDR3 amino acids: CASSLGLAGYNEQFF. The DNA for the CDR3 is TGCGCCAGCAGCTTGGGCCTAGCGGGATACAATGAGCAGTTCTTC.

J is TRBJ2-1 and V is TRBV29-1; 8 positions agree with TRBD2. V lost 3 bases, J lost 6 bases, and 7 bases stayed unmatched. CDR1 and CDR2 (germline): SQVTM, ANQGSEA. The CDR3 covers 14 residues. DNA of the CDR3: TGCAGCGTTGACCGGGGGGGGCAGGGCAATGAGCAGTTCTTC. Protein product: CSVDRGGQGNEQFF.

This rearrangement joins TRBV5-6 to TRBJ1-6, with TRBD1 as a possible D gene (6 bases). The length of the CDR3 is 17 residues. Germline lookup yields CDR1 SGHDT and CDR2 YYEEEE. Trimming took off 0 bases at V and 4 bases at J, with 14 bases between the two ends. The CDR3 coding sequence is TGTGCCAGCAGCTTGGGACACAGGGTGTCGTATAATTCACCCCTCCACTTT. This codes for CASSLGHRVSYNSPLHF.

This clone appeared a single time. One end of the junction is discordant with germline, which a read error may explain. The chain has TRBV18 and TRBJ2-3; TRBD2 is a possible D gene (7 bases). This CDR3 comprises 15 residues. Germline loops: CDR1 KGHSH, CDR2 LQKENI. The CDR3 nucleotides read TGTGCCAGCTCACCATCCACGGGGGGCACTGATACGCAGTATTTT. Translation gives CASSPSTGGTDTQYF.

J is TRBJ2-7 and V is TRBV28, with D possibly being TRBD2 (6 bases). The CDR3 is made up of 15 amino acids. The V end was cut by 5 bases, the J end by 3 bases, with 17 bases between. Germline CDR1 is MDHEN and CDR2 is SYDVKM. CDR3: CASSPGGFLGYEQYF. The CDR3 DNA is TGTGCCAGCAGTCCCGGAGGGTTCCTTGGCTACGAGCAGTACTTC. The whole variable domain, filled in from reference TRBV28 and TRBJ2-7, reads DVKVTQSSRYLVKRTGEKVFLECVQDMDHENMFWYRQDPGLGLRLIYFSYDVKMKEKGDIPEGYSVSREKKERFSLILESASTNQTSMYLCASSPGGFLGYEQYFGPGTRLTVT.

The V gene is TRBV7-8, the J gene TRBJ1-2; 7 bases match TRBD1. J lost 4 bases, V lost 5 bases, and 13 bases had no gene match. In germline, CDR1 is SGHVS, CDR2 FQNEAQ. This CDR3 is 16 amino acids long. The CDR3 DNA sequence: TGTGCCAGCAGCGCGCGACTAGGACAGGCCCTCTATGGCTACACCTTC. It specifies CASSARLGQALYGYTF.

This rearrangement joins TRBV7-9 to TRBJ2-2, with 7 positions matching TRBD2. Germline V CDR1 and CDR2: SEHNR, FQNEAQ (reference sequence). The CDR3 runs to 15 residues. The V gene end was trimmed by 3 bases and the J gene end by 6 bases; junction bases not matched to a gene: 7. CDR3 loop: CASSFGLGPAGELFF. CDR3 nucleotides: TGTGCCAGCAGCTTTGGACTAGGCCCCGCCGGGGAGCTGTTTTTT.

The genes are TRBV7-8 and TRBJ1-6; 11 bases line up with TRBD1. J gave up 10 bases and V 8 bases, and 4 bases lay outside the gene matches. Germline lookup yields CDR1 SGHVS and CDR2 FQNEAQ. CDR3 length: 13 residues. The CDR3 spells CASGTGGDSPLHF. DNA for the CDR3: TGTGCCAGCGGGACAGGGGGGGACTCACCCCTCCACTTT. Full variable domain (rest looked up from reference TRBV7-8 and TRBJ1-6): GAGVSQSPRYKVAKRGQDVALRCDPISGHVSLFWYQQALGQGPEFLTYFQNEAQLDKSGLPSDRFFAERPEGSVSTLKIQRTQQEDSAVYLCASGTGGDSPLHFGNGTRLTVT.

The CDR3 DNA follows: TGTGCCAGTAGTATTCGAGGGGCCTGGACAGGGGGCGATTATGGCTACACCTTC. Encoded protein: CASSIRGAWTGGDYGYTF. The chain employs TRBV19 and TRBJ1-2, with 11 bases identical to TRBD1. CDR3 length: 18 residues. The germline gives CDR1 LNHDA, CDR2 SQIVND (reference sequence). Trimming cost V 3 bases and J 5 bases; bases outside gene matches: 14.

Comments on this clone: The junction departs from the called germline gene at one end, perhaps through a read error. The chain combines TRBV7-9 with TRBJ2-1, with 8 bases identical to TRBD1. Germline V gene data show CDR1 as SEHNR and CDR2 as FQNEAQ (reference sequence). The CDR3 is 12 residues long. In DNA, the CDR3 is TGTGCCAGCAGGAGCACAGGGGGTTTCCCCCTCTTC. It specifies CASRSTGGFPLF.

This clone is medium-sized. V gene TRBV6-6 combines with J gene TRBJ1-2, with 7 positions matching TRBD1. The CDR3 has 15 amino acids. CDR1 and CDR2 (germline): MNHNY, SVGAGI (reference sequence). V lost 7 bases, J lost 5 bases, and 13 bases stayed unmatched. CDR3 amino acids: CASTHTGTEGYGYTF. The CDR3 DNA follows: TGTGCCAGCACTCATACCGGGACAGAAGGATATGGCTACACCTTC.

This chain joins TRBV5-4 and TRBJ1-1, with D possibly TRBD1 on 6 matching bases. The germline V and J ends were trimmed by 4 bases and 2 bases, with 9 bases remaining between them. This CDR3 is 13 amino acids long. The V gene's germline CDR1 is SGHNT and CDR2 YYREEE (reference sequence). The CDR3: CASSVRGNTEAFF. The CDR3 bases are TGTGCCAGCAGCGTCAGGGGCAACACTGAAGCTTTCTTT. The full variable domain, rest sourced from reference TRBV5-4 and TRBJ1-1, is ETGVTQSPTHLIKTRGQQVTLRCSSQSGHNTVSWYQQALGQGPQFIFQYYREEENGRGNFPPRFSGLQFPNYSSELNVNALELDDSALYLCASSVRGNTEAFFGQGTRLTVV.

V and J are TRBV27 and TRBJ2-1; TRBD2 matches at 7 bases. CDR1 MNHEY and CDR2 SMNVEV come from the germline V gene (reference sequence). The CDR3 consists of 14 residues. The V segment lost 5 bases and the J segment 7 bases; nucleotides outside the gene matches: 8. The CDR3: CASSVLARRNEQFF. The CDR3 DNA follows: TGTGCCAGCAGTGTACTAGCGAGGAGGAATGAGCAGTTCTTC.

The gene calls are TRBV11-1 and TRBJ1-5, with D perhaps TRBD1 (6 bases). V was trimmed by 1 base and J by 5 bases, leaving 6 bases between them. Germline V gene lookup returns CDR1 SGHAT and CDR2 FQDESV (reference sequence). This CDR3 region has 13 residues. DNA of the CDR3: TGTGCCAGCAGCTTAGAGGGGGATCAGCCCCAGCATTTT. It is translated as CASSLEGDQPQHF.

V usage is TRBV30 and J usage is TRBJ2-2, with TRBD1 as a possible D gene (5 bases). Trimming removed 3 bases from V and 1 base from J, with 15 bases in between. Germline V gene lookup returns CDR1 GTSNPN and CDR2 SVGIG (reference sequence). This CDR3 contains 16 residues. CDR3 loop: CAWSSRVWENTGELFF. In nucleotides, the CDR3 is TGTGCCTGGAGCAGCAGGGTGTGGGAGAACACCGGGGAGCTGTTTTTT.

The V gene is TRBV3-1 (or the pseudogene TRBV3-2), the J gene TRBJ1-1; no reliable D call. V lost 2 bases, J lost 9 bases, and 16 bases lay in between. The germline V gene encodes CDR1 LGHDT and CDR2 YNNKEL (reference sequence). The CDR3 length is 14 residues. The CDR3 nucleotides are TGTGCCAGCAGCCAATTTGTCTTTGGTGGGCAAGCTTTCTTT. The encoded protein is CASSQFVFGGQAFF.

The rearrangement joins TRBV27 to TRBJ1-6; no definite D call. Germline CDR1 reads MNHEY; CDR2 reads SMNVEV (reference sequence). Trimming cost V 5 bases and J 0 bases, with 8 bases left between them. CDR3 length: 15 amino acids. CDR3 in DNA: TGTGCCAGCAGTCCGGGTCACTCCTATAATTCACCCCTCCACTTT. Its translation: CASSPGHSYNSPLHF.

Only a few counts were recorded for this clone. V gene TRBV20-1 combines with J gene TRBJ2-7; D not certain. This CDR3 has 11 residues. V shed 1 base and J shed 3 bases, with 4 bases lying between them. Per germline, CDR1 DFQATT and CDR2 SNEGSKA (reference sequence). In DNA, the CDR3 is TGCAGTGCTAGAGCTCTCTACGAGCAGTACTTC. Translated, it gives CSARALYEQYF.

In this sample, this clone turned up once. The chain links TRBV19 to TRBJ1-5, with TRBD1 identical over 12 bases. Trimming removed 6 bases from V and 6 bases from J; junction bases left unmatched: 9. Germline CDR1 LNHDA, CDR2 SQIVND (reference sequence). CDR3 length: 16 amino acids. Here the CDR3 DNA reads TGTGCCAGTAGCTACGCGGGACAGGGGGCGCTTCAGCCCCAGCATTTT. Protein product: CASSYAGQGALQPQHF.

V gene TRBV3-1 (or the pseudogene TRBV3-2) combines with J gene TRBJ2-5; 8 bases align to TRBD2. J lost 5 bases, V lost 1 base, and 3 bases had no gene match. Germline V CDR1 and CDR2: LGHDT, YNNKEL (reference sequence). The CDR3 has 14 residues. CDR3 in amino acids: CASSQASGSETQYF. Here the CDR3 DNA reads TGTGCCAGCAGCCAAGCCAGCGGGAGTGAGACCCAGTACTTC.

The V gene is TRBV6-6, the J gene TRBJ1-5; a weak D match, TRBD1 (6 bases). This CDR3 has 15 residues. Germline V gene lookup returns CDR1 MNHNY and CDR2 SVGAGI (reference sequence). Trimming removed 1 base from V and 1 base from J, with 8 bases in between. CDR3 amino acids: CASSYLGQSNQPQHF. CDR3 in DNA: TGTGCCAGCAGTTACTTAGGACAGAGCAATCAGCCCCAGCATTTT.

The rearrangement joins TRBV6-5 to TRBJ2-7; the D gene is possibly TRBD1 (6 bases). The germline V gene has CDR1 MNHEY and CDR2 SVGAGI. This CDR3 is built from 14 residues. V shed 7 bases and J shed 2 bases, with 15 bases lying between them. The CDR3 DNA reads as TGTGCCAGCATGAGGGAGACAGGACCCTACGAGCAGTACTTC. This gives the protein CASMRETGPYEQYF.

This clone was recorded only once. The CDR3 coding sequence is TGTGCCAGCAGTTTACGGGAGCCGGGGAGCTCCTATAATTCACCCCTCCACTTT. Protein: CASSLREPGSSYNSPLHF. The chain couples TRBV27 to TRBJ1-6; D not resolved. The CDR3 is 18 amino acids. Germline V gives CDR1 MNHEY, CDR2 SMNVEV (reference sequence). V lost 2 bases and J lost 0, with 14 bases in between.

This rearrangement joins TRBV11-1 to TRBJ1-1; tentative D call: TRBD1 (5 bases). Germline V gene data show CDR1 as SGHAT and CDR2 as FQDESV (reference sequence). The CDR3 is 15 amino acids. Trimming cost V 3 bases and J 5 bases, with 16 bases left between them. The CDR3 sequence: CASSFSGRAGTEAFF. The CDR3 DNA follows: TGTGCCAGCAGCTTCTCGGGACGTGCGGGGACTGAAGCTTTCTTT.

The chain links TRBV2 to TRBJ1-6; a possible D gene is TRBD1 (6 bases). Looked up from germline, CDR1 is SNHLY and CDR2 is FYNNEI. Deletions cut 2 bases from V and 5 bases from J, with 10 bases between. CDR3 size: 15 residues. The CDR3 here is CASSERDTDNSPLHF. The CDR3 coding sequence is TGTGCCAGCAGTGAACGGGACACGGATAATTCACCCCTCCACTTT.

The chain has TRBV11-2 and TRBJ1-2; D unresolved. CDR1 and CDR2 from the germline V gene are SGHAT and FQNNGV. Trimming removed 5 bases from V and 8 bases from J, with 15 bases in between. The CDR3 is made up of 13 amino acids. The CDR3 DNA follows: TGTGCCAGCAGCCCGGAGAGGCGAGGCGGCTACACCTTC. Translation gives CASSPERRGGYTF. The full variable domain, rest sourced from reference TRBV11-2 and TRBJ1-2, is EAGVAQSPRYKIIEKRQSVAFWCNPISGHATLYWYQQILGQGPKLLIQFQNNGVVDDSQLPKDRFSAERLKGVDSTLKIQPAKLEDSAVYLCASSPERRGGYTFGSGTRLTVV.

The chain carries TRBV18 and TRBJ2-1; possible D gene TRBD2, 5 bases. CDR1 is KGHSH and CDR2 is LQKENI in the germline V gene. There are 14 residues in the CDR3. Between the trimmed V and J ends, which lost 5 bases and 6 bases, there was a span of 14 bases. CDR3 loop: CASSVAREPNEQFF. The CDR3 DNA reads TGTGCCAGCTCAGTTGCACGGGAACCCAATGAGCAGTTCTTC.

V gene TRBV4-2 combines with J gene TRBJ2-5; D uncertain. The CDR3 covers 13 residues. Per the germline V gene, CDR1 is LGHNA and CDR2 is YNFKEQ. Trimming left V 1 base short and J 4 bases short, with 7 bases between. CDR3 amino acids: CASSQGPPETQYF. CDR3 in DNA: TGTGCCAGCAGCCAAGGGCCTCCAGAGACCCAGTACTTC.

The rearrangement uses TRBV19 and TRBJ1-2; D is possibly TRBD1 (5 bases). Germline CDR1 LNHDA, CDR2 SQIVND (reference sequence). Trimming pared 4 bases from V and 2 bases from J, leaving 11 bases between. The CDR3 consists of 14 residues. CDR3 sequence reads: CASSTTTENYGYTF. For the CDR3, the DNA is TGTGCCAGTAGTACCACGACAGAAAACTATGGCTACACCTTC.

The J gene is TRBJ2-3, the V gene TRBV4-2, with D perhaps TRBD2 (7 bases). The germline gives CDR1 LGHNA, CDR2 YNFKEQ. Deletions cut 0 bases from V and 6 bases from J, with 10 bases between. This CDR3 contains 14 residues. Written as DNA, the CDR3 is TGTGCCAGCAGCCAAGAAGAGGGGGGGGATACGCAGTATTTT. Its protein product is CASSQEEGGDTQYF.